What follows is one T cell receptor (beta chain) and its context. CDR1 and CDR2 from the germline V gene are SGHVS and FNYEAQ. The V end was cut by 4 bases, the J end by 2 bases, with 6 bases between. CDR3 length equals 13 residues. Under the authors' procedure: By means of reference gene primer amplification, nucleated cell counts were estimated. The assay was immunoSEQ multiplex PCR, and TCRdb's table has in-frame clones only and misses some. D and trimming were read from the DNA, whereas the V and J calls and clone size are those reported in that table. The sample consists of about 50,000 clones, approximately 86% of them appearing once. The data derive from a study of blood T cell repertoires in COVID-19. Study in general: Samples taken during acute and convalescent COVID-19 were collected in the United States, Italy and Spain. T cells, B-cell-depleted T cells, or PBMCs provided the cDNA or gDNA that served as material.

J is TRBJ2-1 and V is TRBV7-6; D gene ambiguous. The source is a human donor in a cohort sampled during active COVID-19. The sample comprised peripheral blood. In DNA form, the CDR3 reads TGTGCCAGCAGCTGGCAAACCTACAATGAGCAGTTCTTC. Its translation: CASSWQTYNEQFF. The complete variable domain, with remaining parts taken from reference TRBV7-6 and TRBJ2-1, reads GAGVSQSPRYKVTKRGQDVALRCDPISGHVSLYWYRQALGQGPEFLTYFNYEAQQDKSGLPNDRFSAERPEGSISTLTIQRTEQRDSAMYRCASSWQTYNEQFFGPGTRLTVL.